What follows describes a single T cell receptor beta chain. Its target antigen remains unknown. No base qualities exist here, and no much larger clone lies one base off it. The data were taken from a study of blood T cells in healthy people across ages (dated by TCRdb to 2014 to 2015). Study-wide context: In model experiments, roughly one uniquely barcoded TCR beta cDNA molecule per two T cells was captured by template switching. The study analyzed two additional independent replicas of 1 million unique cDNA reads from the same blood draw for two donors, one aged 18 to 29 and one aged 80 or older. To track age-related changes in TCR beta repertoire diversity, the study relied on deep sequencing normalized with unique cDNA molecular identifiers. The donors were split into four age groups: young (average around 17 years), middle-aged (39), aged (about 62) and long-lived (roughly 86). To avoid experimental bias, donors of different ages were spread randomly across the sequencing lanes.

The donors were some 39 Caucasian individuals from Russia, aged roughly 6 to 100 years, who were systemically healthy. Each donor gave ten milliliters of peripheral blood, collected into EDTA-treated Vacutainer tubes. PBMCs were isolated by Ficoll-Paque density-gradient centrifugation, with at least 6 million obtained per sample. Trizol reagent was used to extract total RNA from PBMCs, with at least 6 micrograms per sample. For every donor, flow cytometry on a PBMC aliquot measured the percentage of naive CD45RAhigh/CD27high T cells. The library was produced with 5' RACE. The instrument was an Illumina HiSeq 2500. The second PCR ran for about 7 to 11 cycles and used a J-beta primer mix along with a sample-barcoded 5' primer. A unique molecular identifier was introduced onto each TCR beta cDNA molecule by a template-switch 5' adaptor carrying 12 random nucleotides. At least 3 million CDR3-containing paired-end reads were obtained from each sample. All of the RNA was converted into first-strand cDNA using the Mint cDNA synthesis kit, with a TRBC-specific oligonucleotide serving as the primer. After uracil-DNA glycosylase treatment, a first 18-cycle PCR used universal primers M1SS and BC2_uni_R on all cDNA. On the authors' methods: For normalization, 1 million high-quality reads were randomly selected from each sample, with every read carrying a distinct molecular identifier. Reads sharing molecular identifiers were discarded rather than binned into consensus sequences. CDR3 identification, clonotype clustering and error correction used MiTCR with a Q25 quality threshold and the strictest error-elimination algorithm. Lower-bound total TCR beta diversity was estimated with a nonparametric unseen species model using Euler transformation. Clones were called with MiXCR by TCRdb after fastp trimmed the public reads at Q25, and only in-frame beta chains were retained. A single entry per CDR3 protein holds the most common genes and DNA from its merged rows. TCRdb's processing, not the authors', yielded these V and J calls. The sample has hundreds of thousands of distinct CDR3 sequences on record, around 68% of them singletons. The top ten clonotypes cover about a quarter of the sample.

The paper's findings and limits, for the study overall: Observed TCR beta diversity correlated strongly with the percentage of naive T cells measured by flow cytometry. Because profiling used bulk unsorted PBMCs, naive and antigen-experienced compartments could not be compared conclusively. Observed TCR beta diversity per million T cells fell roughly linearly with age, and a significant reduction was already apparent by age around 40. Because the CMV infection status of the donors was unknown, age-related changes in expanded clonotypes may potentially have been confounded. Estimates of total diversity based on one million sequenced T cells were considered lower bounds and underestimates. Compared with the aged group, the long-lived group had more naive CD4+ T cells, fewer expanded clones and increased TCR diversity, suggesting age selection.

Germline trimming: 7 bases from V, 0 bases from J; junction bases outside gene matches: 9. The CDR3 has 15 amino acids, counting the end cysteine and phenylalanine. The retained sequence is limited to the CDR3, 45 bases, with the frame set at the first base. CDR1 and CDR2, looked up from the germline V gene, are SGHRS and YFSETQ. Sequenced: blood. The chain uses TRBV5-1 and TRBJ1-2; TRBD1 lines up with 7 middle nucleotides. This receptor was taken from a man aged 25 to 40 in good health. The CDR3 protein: CASEEKGQPNYGYTF. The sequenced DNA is TGCGCCAGCGAAGAAAAGGGACAGCCTAACTATGGCTACACCTTC. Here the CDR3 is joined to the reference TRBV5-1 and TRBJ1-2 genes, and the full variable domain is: KAGVTQTPRYLIKTRGQQVTLSCSPISGHRSVSWYQQTPGQGLQFLFEYFSETQRNKGNFPGRFSGRQFSNSRSEMNVSTLELGDSALYLCASEEKGQPNYGYTFGSGTRLTVV.